This is a list of T cell receptor beta chains from one sample in a study of blood T cell repertoires in COVID-19. The method was immunoSEQ multiplex PCR; TCRdb's version includes in-frame clones alone and lacks a portion of them. Found here are roughly 49,000 clones, 85% to 95% of them singletons; the top ten hold around 9.7%. Sequencing was carried out using peripheral blood. Source of these receptors: a woman older than 75 with acute or convalescent COVID-19. CDR3s include the opening cysteine and the closing phenylalanine or tryptophan. The D gene is left open where the match is weak. Rows may omit the clone size; those that give it use once, few, many or a size class.

cdr3_nt: TGTGCCACCTCGTTGGGCACTTCTAGCGGGAGCAATGAGCAGTTCTTC
cdr3_aa: CATSLGTSSGSNEQFF
v_call: TRBV6-4
d_call: TRBD2
j_call: TRBJ2-1
clone_size: -

cdr3_nt: TGCGCCAGCAGTTCGATAGCGGGAGTGGGGGATACGCAGTATTTT
cdr3_aa: CASSSIAGVGDTQYF
v_call: TRBV5-1
d_call: TRBD2
j_call: TRBJ2-3
clone_size: -

cdr3_nt: TGCGCCAGCAGCCAAGGGGCTAGCGGGACCACCACAGATACGCAGTATTTT
cdr3_aa: CASSQGASGTTTDTQYF
v_call: TRBV4-3
d_call: TRBD2
j_call: TRBJ2-3
clone_size: -

cdr3_nt: TGTGCCAGCAGTACAGACAGGGCACGGACTGAAGCTTTCTTT
cdr3_aa: CASSTDRARTEAFF
v_call: TRBV7-2
d_call: TRBD1
j_call: TRBJ1-1
clone_size: once

cdr3_nt: TGTGCCAGCAGCTCCCGGGACAGGGCCCCGAACACCGGGGAGCTGTTTTTT
cdr3_aa: CASSSRDRAPNTGELFF
v_call: TRBV7-8
d_call: TRBD1
j_call: TRBJ2-2
clone_size: -

cdr3_nt: TGTGCCAGCAGCCTAAATACCCTAGCGGTCAGCACAGATACGCAGTATTTT
cdr3_aa: CASSLNTLAVSTDTQYF
v_call: TRBV11-2
d_call: TRBD2
j_call: TRBJ2-3
clone_size: -

cdr3_nt: TGTGCTAGTAGTATAAATGAGCTCTCCTACGAGCAGTACTTC
cdr3_aa: CASSINELSYEQYF
v_call: TRBV19
d_call: -
j_call: TRBJ2-7
clone_size: -

cdr3_nt: TGTGCCAGCAGTGAGTCTACCTTCAACCCGCCCCAGCATTTT
cdr3_aa: CASSESTFNPPQHF
v_call: TRBV2
d_call: -
j_call: TRBJ1-5
clone_size: -

cdr3_nt: TGCGCCAGCAGCTTTAGCGGGAGTTCCAATGAGCAGTTCTTC
cdr3_aa: CASSFSGSSNEQFF
v_call: TRBV5-1
d_call: TRBD2
j_call: TRBJ2-1
clone_size: -

cdr3_nt: TGTGCCAGTAGTAGAGGGGCGGGAGGACAAGAGACCCAGTACTTC
cdr3_aa: CASSRGAGGQETQYF
v_call: TRBV19
d_call: TRBD2
j_call: TRBJ2-5
clone_size: -

cdr3_nt: TGCGCCAGCAGCCAAGGACTAGCGGGAGGGGTTGAGCAGTTCTTC
cdr3_aa: CASSQGLAGGVEQFF
v_call: TRBV4-3
d_call: TRBD2
j_call: TRBJ2-1
clone_size: -

cdr3_nt: TGTGCCAGCATGGGACAGGGGTTCTATGGCTACACCTTC
cdr3_aa: CASMGQGFYGYTF
v_call: TRBV27
d_call: TRBD1
j_call: TRBJ1-2
clone_size: -

cdr3_nt: TGTGCCAGCAGTGAATTGAACAGGAGCGGCTACACCTTC
cdr3_aa: CASSELNRSGYTF
v_call: TRBV25-1
d_call: -
j_call: TRBJ1-2
clone_size: -

cdr3_nt: TGTGCCAGTAGTGCGGACAGGGGGCCAAGTAATCAGCCCCAGCATTTT
cdr3_aa: CASSADRGPSNQPQHF
v_call: TRBV19
d_call: TRBD1
j_call: TRBJ1-5
clone_size: -

cdr3_nt: TGTGCCAGCAGTCCCGGCTGGTTAGCGGGAGGCTTCAATGAGCAGTTCTTC
cdr3_aa: CASSPGWLAGGFNEQFF
v_call: TRBV27
d_call: TRBD2
j_call: TRBJ2-1
clone_size: -

cdr3_nt: TGTGCCAGCAGTTACAAGGTTCTAGAGGGCTACACCTTC
cdr3_aa: CASSYKVLEGYTF
v_call: TRBV6-6
d_call: -
j_call: TRBJ1-2
clone_size: -

cdr3_nt: TGCAGCGTTGTCGAGAGACTTGAAGCTTTCTTT
cdr3_aa: CSVVERLEAFF
v_call: TRBV29-1
d_call: -
j_call: TRBJ1-1
clone_size: -

cdr3_nt: TGTGCCAGTAGCACAGGGGTCAGGCTCGGCAATCAGCCCCAGCATTTT
cdr3_aa: CASSTGVRLGNQPQHF
v_call: TRBV19
d_call: TRBD1
j_call: TRBJ1-5
clone_size: -

cdr3_nt: TGTGCCACCAGTGATTCGGGACAGGCTCTACGAAAGCAGTACTTC
cdr3_aa: CATSDSGQALRKQYF
v_call: TRBV24-1
d_call: TRBD1
j_call: TRBJ2-7
clone_size: -

cdr3_nt: TGTGCCAGCCAGTTGAGCGGGGGCACAGATACGCAGTATTTT
cdr3_aa: CASQLSGGTDTQYF
v_call: TRBV7-2
d_call: TRBD2
j_call: TRBJ2-3
clone_size: -

cdr3_nt: TGTGCCAGCAGCGCCGACAGTACTGGGGCCAACGTCCTGACTTTC
cdr3_aa: CASSADSTGANVLTF
v_call: TRBV7-3
d_call: -
j_call: TRBJ2-6
clone_size: -

cdr3_nt: TGTGCCAGTAGTATAGTTGGAGGAAGGCGCAATCAGCCCCAGCATTTT
cdr3_aa: CASSIVGGRRNQPQHF
v_call: TRBV19
d_call: -
j_call: TRBJ1-5
clone_size: -

cdr3_nt: TGTGCCAGCAGCCCCGAGGGGACAGGGTGGAAATACGAGCAGTACTTC
cdr3_aa: CASSPEGTGWKYEQYF
v_call: TRBV7-9
d_call: TRBD1
j_call: TRBJ2-7
clone_size: -

cdr3_nt: TGTGCCAGTAGAGGGTCTAGCGGGAGGCTAAATGAGCAGTTCTTC
cdr3_aa: CASRGSSGRLNEQFF
v_call: TRBV19
d_call: TRBD2
j_call: TRBJ2-1
clone_size: -

cdr3_nt: TGTGCCAGTAGGTCGGGGACAGGTGGGAACGCTGAAGCTTTCTTT
cdr3_aa: CASRSGTGGNAEAFF
v_call: TRBV19
d_call: TRBD1
j_call: TRBJ1-1
clone_size: -

cdr3_nt: TGTGCCAGTACGGAGACACGAAGTGGGAGCTCCTACAATGAGCAGTTCTTC
cdr3_aa: CASTETRSGSSYNEQFF
v_call: TRBV19
d_call: -
j_call: TRBJ2-1
clone_size: -

cdr3_nt: TGCGCCAGCAGCTTGTTGGCACTAGGAGATACGCAGTATTTT
cdr3_aa: CASSLLALGDTQYF
v_call: TRBV5-1
d_call: -
j_call: TRBJ2-3
clone_size: -

cdr3_nt: TGTGCCAGCAAAGGGGCTGCAGGGGGCTACACCTTC
cdr3_aa: CASKGAAGGYTF
v_call: TRBV6-5
d_call: -
j_call: TRBJ1-2
clone_size: few

cdr3_nt: TGTGCCAGCGGGGGCTCCGCCACTTACACAGATACGCAGTATTTT
cdr3_aa: CASGGSATYTDTQYF
v_call: TRBV7-6
d_call: -
j_call: TRBJ2-3
clone_size: -

cdr3_nt: TGTGCCAGTAGTCGTGGTCGCGGGTCCCATGAGCAGTTCTTC
cdr3_aa: CASSRGRGSHEQFF
v_call: TRBV19
d_call: -
j_call: TRBJ2-1
clone_size: -

cdr3_nt: TGTGCCAGCAGTTTACATAGGACAGCTCTGGGTCTAGCGGGGAGCTCCTACAATGAGCAGTTCTTC
cdr3_aa: CASSLHRTALGLAGSSYNEQFF
v_call: TRBV27
d_call: TRBD2
j_call: TRBJ2-1
clone_size: -

cdr3_nt: TGTGCCAGTAGTATGGGGACAGGTGACCTCTACACTGAAGCTTTCTTT
cdr3_aa: CASSMGTGDLYTEAFF
v_call: TRBV19
d_call: TRBD1
j_call: TRBJ1-1
clone_size: -

cdr3_nt: TGTGCCACCAGTGATTCTTCCAATGAGCAGTTCTTC
cdr3_aa: CATSDSSNEQFF
v_call: TRBV24-1
d_call: -
j_call: TRBJ2-1
clone_size: -

cdr3_nt: TGTGCCAGCAGCTTAGCTCGGACAGGGACTAGCGGGAGGCCCTACGAGCAGTACTTC
cdr3_aa: CASSLARTGTSGRPYEQYF
v_call: TRBV11-2
d_call: TRBD2
j_call: TRBJ2-7
clone_size: -

cdr3_nt: TGTGCCAGTAGTGTGACGTGGGGCAACAATCAGCCCCAGCATTTT
cdr3_aa: CASSVTWGNNQPQHF
v_call: TRBV19
d_call: -
j_call: TRBJ1-5
clone_size: -

cdr3_nt: TGTGCCAGCAGCTTTGGCGGGACTAGCGGCTCCTACAATGAGCAGTTCTTC
cdr3_aa: CASSFGGTSGSYNEQFF
v_call: TRBV9
d_call: TRBD2
j_call: TRBJ2-1
clone_size: -

cdr3_nt: TGTGCCAGCAGTAAACAATCCGGGACAGGGGGCCGAGAGACCCAGTACTTC
cdr3_aa: CASSKQSGTGGRETQYF
v_call: TRBV25-1
d_call: TRBD1
j_call: TRBJ2-5
clone_size: -

cdr3_nt: TGTGCCAGCAGCTTACAGGCCGCAGTCTCCTACGAGCAGTACTTC
cdr3_aa: CASSLQAAVSYEQYF
v_call: TRBV7-3
d_call: -
j_call: TRBJ2-7
clone_size: -

cdr3_nt: TGTGCCAGCAGCCGACTTGGGCAGGGGGATTTGGGCTACACCTTC
cdr3_aa: CASSRLGQGDLGYTF
v_call: TRBV27
d_call: TRBD1
j_call: TRBJ1-2
clone_size: -

cdr3_nt: TGTGCCAGCAGAGTGGGGACAGGAGTTAACTATGGCTACACCTTC
cdr3_aa: CASRVGTGVNYGYTF
v_call: TRBV2
d_call: TRBD1
j_call: TRBJ1-2
clone_size: -

cdr3_nt: TGTGCCAGCAGCCCTGAGCAGGACTACGAGCAGTACTTC
cdr3_aa: CASSPEQDYEQYF
v_call: TRBV7-6
d_call: -
j_call: TRBJ2-7
clone_size: -

cdr3_nt: TGTGCCAGCAGCCAAGGACTCAGCAGGGTCTCTGGAAACACCATATATTTT
cdr3_aa: CASSQGLSRVSGNTIYF
v_call: TRBV3-1/TRBV3-2
d_call: -
j_call: TRBJ1-3
clone_size: -

cdr3_nt: TGTGCCAGCAGCCCACCCGGGACAGGGAGACACGAGCAGTACTTC
cdr3_aa: CASSPPGTGRHEQYF
v_call: TRBV5-4
d_call: TRBD1
j_call: TRBJ2-7
clone_size: -

cdr3_nt: TGCGCCAGCGGTCCAGGGGGCGCATCCTACAATGAGCAGTTCTTC
cdr3_aa: CASGPGGASYNEQFF
v_call: TRBV5-1
d_call: TRBD1
j_call: TRBJ2-1
clone_size: -

cdr3_nt: TGTGCCAGCAGCCAAGAAGGGGACCTAGCGGGATACGTGGGGTCTAGCACAGATACGCAGTATTTT
cdr3_aa: CASSQEGDLAGYVGSSTDTQYF
v_call: TRBV3-1/TRBV3-2
d_call: TRBD2
j_call: TRBJ2-3
clone_size: -

cdr3_nt: TGTGCCAGCAGCCCAGGGGGCGCCTTAGATGGCTACACCTTC
cdr3_aa: CASSPGGALDGYTF
v_call: TRBV7-2
d_call: TRBD1
j_call: TRBJ1-2
clone_size: -

cdr3_nt: TGTGCCAGCAGCCCGGGACAGATCTATGGCTACACCTTC
cdr3_aa: CASSPGQIYGYTF
v_call: TRBV12-3/TRBV12-4
d_call: TRBD1
j_call: TRBJ1-2
clone_size: -

cdr3_nt: TGTGCCTGGAGTGTGAAGGGGGCGGGAGAGACCCAGTACTTC
cdr3_aa: CAWSVKGAGETQYF
v_call: TRBV30
d_call: TRBD1
j_call: TRBJ2-5
clone_size: -

cdr3_nt: TGTGCCAGCGCGGACAGGGATGGCGAAAAACTGTTTTTT
cdr3_aa: CASADRDGEKLFF
v_call: TRBV2
d_call: TRBD1
j_call: TRBJ1-4
clone_size: -

cdr3_nt: TGTGCCAGCAGCGGGGCTAGCACAGATACGCAGTATTTT
cdr3_aa: CASSGASTDTQYF
v_call: TRBV9
d_call: -
j_call: TRBJ2-3
clone_size: -

cdr3_nt: TGTGCCAGCAGCCGGACAGGTGAATTCGGAGAGACCCAGTACTTC
cdr3_aa: CASSRTGEFGETQYF
v_call: TRBV6-5
d_call: TRBD1
j_call: TRBJ2-5
clone_size: -

cdr3_nt: TGTGCCAGCAGCTTAACTACAACTAGCGGGAGAGGCTCTGGGGCCAACGTCCTGACTTTC
cdr3_aa: CASSLTTTSGRGSGANVLTF
v_call: TRBV7-8
d_call: TRBD2
j_call: TRBJ2-6
clone_size: -

cdr3_nt: TGTGCCAGTAGTACCCTGAGCTCTGGAAACACCATATATTTT
cdr3_aa: CASSTLSSGNTIYF
v_call: TRBV19
d_call: -
j_call: TRBJ1-3
clone_size: -